These 14 T cell receptor beta chains came from one sample sequenced in a study of cytomegalovirus exposure and HLA in healthy donors. Profiled with immunoSEQ multiplex PCR; TCRdb holds only in-frame clones, not every one. The table includes about 400,000 clones, 80% to 90% detected once. Sequencing was done on a sample of PBMCs. Every receptor here comes from a woman aged 18-35 years in good health and CMV-seronegative.

The genes are TRBV7-9 and TRBJ1-2; tentatively, D is TRBD1 (5 bases). Germline lookup yields CDR1 SEHNR and CDR2 FQNEAQ (reference sequence). The CDR3 runs 13 residues. Trimming shortened V by 3 bases and J by 8 bases, and 13 bases separated the two germline ends. The CDR3 DNA is TGTGCCAGCAGCTTCGCGGGGCGCGTAGGCTACACCTTC. Amino acid sequence: CASSFAGRVGYTF.

This sequence joins TRBV4-1 and TRBJ2-7; the D gene is possibly TRBD1 (5 bases). The ends were cut back, 1 base at V and 5 bases at J, with 15 bases in the middle. Germline V gives CDR1 MGHRA, CDR2 YSYEKL. The CDR3 consists of 15 residues. The CDR3 nucleotides are TGCGCCAGCAGCCAAGTTGGTCAGGGCGTGAACGAGCAGTACTTC. Translation: CASSQVGQGVNEQYF.

The chain carries TRBV18 and TRBJ2-3; 10 nucleotides align to TRBD2. The CDR3 spans 16 residues. Unmatched junction bases numbered 4, after V lost 1 base and J lost 3 bases. Looked up from germline, CDR1 is KGHSH and CDR2 is LQKENI. The CDR3 DNA reads TGTGCCAGCTCACCACAAGCGGGAGGGCATACAGATACGCAGTATTTT. It specifies CASSPQAGGHTDTQYF.

V and J are TRBV19 and TRBJ1-2, with D perhaps matching TRBD1 (6 bases). This CDR3 is built from 15 residues. CDR1 LNHDA and CDR2 SQIVND come from the germline V gene (reference sequence). V gave up 6 bases and J gave up 5 bases, with 19 bases separating them. CDR3 residues: CASSYSNREFYGYTF. The CDR3 region has the DNA TGTGCCAGTAGCTACTCTAACAGGGAGTTTTATGGCTACACCTTC. Using reference TRBV19 and TRBJ1-2 for the parts outside the CDR3, the full variable domain is DGGITQSPKYLFRKEGQNVTLSCEQNLNHDAMYWYRQDPGQGLRLIYYSQIVNDFQKGDIAEGYSVSREKKESFPLTVTSAQKNPTAFYLCASSYSNREFYGYTFGSGTRLTVV.

The chain uses TRBV6-6 and TRBJ1-3; D possibly corresponds to TRBD1 (5 bases). Germline V lookup: CDR1 MNHNY, CDR2 SVGAGI (reference sequence). The CDR3 sequence is 16 residues long. Trimming pared 4 bases from V and 4 bases from J, leaving 17 bases between. CDR3 sequence: CASSFGTEGRGNTIYF. CDR3 DNA sequence: TGTGCCAGCAGTTTTGGGACTGAGGGACGGGGAAACACCATATATTTT.

J is TRBJ1-1 and V is TRBV10-2; a weak D match, TRBD1 (6 bases). CDR3 length: 14 amino acids. Trimming stripped 7 bases from V and 1 base from J, with 13 bases between. Germline assignment: CDR1 WSHSY and CDR2 SAAADI. CDR3: CASNQQGQNTEAFF. CDR3 nucleotides: TGCGCCAGCAACCAACAGGGCCAGAACACTGAAGCTTTCTTT.

The chain combines TRBV4-1 with TRBJ1-2, with D uncertain. The ends were cut back, 1 base at V and 3 bases at J, with 12 bases in the middle. CDR1 is MGHRA, CDR2 YSYEKL, per germline. The CDR3 totals 15 residues. The CDR3 DNA reads TGCGCCAGCAGCCAAGTTGAGGGCTTCGACTATGGCTACACCTTC. Translating it yields CASSQVEGFDYGYTF.

Here the CDR3 DNA reads TGTGCCAGCTCACCAAGGGAGCGGGAATTACCCACCAACGTCCTGACTTTC. Translated: CASSPRERELPTNVLTF. The chain carries TRBV18 and TRBJ2-6; 7 bases match TRBD2. This CDR3 is built from 17 residues. Germline V gives CDR1 KGHSH, CDR2 LQKENI. V gave up 2 bases and J gave up 8 bases; unmatched junction bases: 12.

J is TRBJ1-6 and V is TRBV5-1; 8 bases are a match to TRBD1. The CDR3 is 16 amino acids. V gave up 2 bases and J gave up 6 bases; unmatched junction bases: 7. Germline assignment: CDR1 SGHRS and CDR2 YFSETQ. CDR3 sequence (DNA): TGCGCCAGCAGCTTACAGACAGGGGCCCCTAATTCACCCCTCCACTTT. The encoded protein is CASSLQTGAPNSPLHF.

This clone was seen a handful of times. V is TRBV5-6 and J is TRBJ1-1; TRBD1 might be the D (5 bases). V was shortened by 4 bases and J by 5 bases, with 15 bases between the two germline ends. Germline V gene data show CDR1 as SGHDT and CDR2 as YYEEEE. The CDR3 spans 14 residues. Here the CDR3 reads CASSPLGEGTEAFF. CDR3 bases: TGTGCCAGCAGCCCCCTAGGGGAGGGAACTGAAGCTTTCTTT.

V usage is TRBV28 and J usage is TRBJ2-7; D possibly corresponds to TRBD1 (6 bases). Trimming cost V 2 bases and J 2 bases, with 10 bases left between them. The CDR3 contains 14 residues. CDR1 and CDR2 (germline): MDHEN, SYDVKM. The CDR3 spells CASSLRGIPYEQYF. In DNA form, the CDR3 reads TGTGCCAGCAGTTTAAGGGGGATCCCCTACGAGCAGTACTTC. The whole variable domain, remainder taken from reference TRBV28 and TRBJ2-7, is DVKVTQSSRYLVKRTGEKVFLECVQDMDHENMFWYRQDPGLGLRLIYFSYDVKMKEKGDIPEGYSVSREKKERFSLILESASTNQTSMYLCASSLRGIPYEQYFGPGTRLTVT.

V and J are TRBV27 and TRBJ2-7; D might be TRBD1 (6 bases). Trimming left V 5 bases short and J 0 bases short, with 14 bases between. CDR3 length: 15 residues. Looked up from germline, CDR1 is MNHEY and CDR2 is SMNVEV (reference sequence). The CDR3 bases are TGTGCCAGCAGTCCCCAGGACAGCCTCTCCTACGAGCAGTACTTC. It codes for CASSPQDSLSYEQYF.

V is TRBV4-2 and J is TRBJ2-7, with D perhaps TRBD2 (6 bases). CDR3 size: 16 residues. V lost 2 bases and J 5 bases, leaving 19 bases between the germline ends. Germline V gene data show CDR1 as LGHNA and CDR2 as YNFKEQ. The DNA of the CDR3 is TGTGCCAGCAGCCAAAAGGCCTCGGGGGAGGTCGACGAGCAGTACTTC. This codes for CASSQKASGEVDEQYF.

The V call is TRBV7-6, the J call TRBJ2-1, with 8 bases that match TRBD2. This CDR3 has 15 amino acids. Germline V gene data show CDR1 as SGHVS and CDR2 as FNYEAQ. V lost 0 bases and J lost 7; bases outside the gene matches: 5. The CDR3 DNA follows: TGTGCCAGCAGCTTAGCAGGGCGGGAGGTGAATGAGCAGTTCTTC. This gives the protein CASSLAGREVNEQFF.